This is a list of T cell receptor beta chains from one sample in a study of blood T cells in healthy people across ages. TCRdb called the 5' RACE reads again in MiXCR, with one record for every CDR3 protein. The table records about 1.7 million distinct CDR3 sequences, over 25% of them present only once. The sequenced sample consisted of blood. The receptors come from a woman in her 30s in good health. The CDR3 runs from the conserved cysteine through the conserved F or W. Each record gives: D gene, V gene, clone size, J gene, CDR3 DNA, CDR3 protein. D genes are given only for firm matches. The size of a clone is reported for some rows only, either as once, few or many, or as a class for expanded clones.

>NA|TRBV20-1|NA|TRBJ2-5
TGCAGTGCTAGCAGGACGCTAGGCTATGAGCAGTACTTC
CSASRTLGYEQYF
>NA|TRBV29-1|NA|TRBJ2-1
TGCAGCGCCACAGTTCCTAGCGTGGACTACAATGAGCTGTTCTTC
CSATVPSVDYNELFF
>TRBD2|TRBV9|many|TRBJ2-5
TGTGCCAGCAGCGAGACTCCAGGCGGGGGGGCCGAAGAGACCCAGTACTTC
CASSETPGGGAEETQYF
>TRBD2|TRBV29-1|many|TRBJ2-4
TGCAGCGTTGAAGGGGCCGGGGGGGGCACCAACATTCAGTACTTC
CSVEGAGGGTNIQYF
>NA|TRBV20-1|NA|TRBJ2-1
TGCAGTGCCCTCGTAGGCGGGGCGATCAATGAGCAGTTCTTC
CSALVGGAINEQFF
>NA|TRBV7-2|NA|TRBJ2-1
TGTGCCAGCAGCACCCCGGGACACCTTGGAGTCGATGAGCAGTTCTTC
CASSTPGHLGVDEQFF
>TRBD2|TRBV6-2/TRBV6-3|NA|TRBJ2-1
TGTGCCAGCAGCCCGATGCGGGAGCGGTACAATGAGCAGTTCTTC
CASSPMRERYNEQFF
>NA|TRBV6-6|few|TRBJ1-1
TGTGCCAGCAATCCCGGGGGCTCGCGATTTGCTTTCTTT
CASNPGGSRFAFF
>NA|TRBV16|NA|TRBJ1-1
TGTGCCAGCAGCCAAGCCGCCGGGGACACTGAAGCTTTCTTT
CASSQAAGDTEAFF
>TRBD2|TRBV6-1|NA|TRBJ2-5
TGTGCCAGCAAAGGCTGGCGGGAGGGCCGGGAGACCCAGTACTTC
CASKGWREGRETQYF
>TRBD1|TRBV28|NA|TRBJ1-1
TGTGCCAGCAGTTTTGGGGACAGGGGGCGGGCGGTTGAAGCTTTCTTT
CASSFGDRGRAVEAFF
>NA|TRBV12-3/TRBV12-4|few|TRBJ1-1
TGTGCCAGCAGCCCCAAGACAGGTTACGGCACTGAAGCTTTCTTT
CASSPKTGYGTEAFF
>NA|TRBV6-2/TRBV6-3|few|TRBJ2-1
TGTGCCAGCAGATTCACCGGGACGGGCCCTGGTGAGCAGTTCTTC
CASRFTGTGPGEQFF
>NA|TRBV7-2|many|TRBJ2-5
TGTGCCAGCAGCTTTGGGGGCTCAGGGACCCAGTACTTC
CASSFGGSGTQYF
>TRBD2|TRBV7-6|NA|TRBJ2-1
TGTGCCAGCAGCCCTAGACTAGCGGGCTTTTACTCCTACAATGAGCAGTATTTC
CASSPRLAGFYSYNEQYF
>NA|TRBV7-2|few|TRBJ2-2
TGTGCCAGCAGCTTAAGGCGGTTTAACACCGGGGAGCTGTTTTTT
CASSLRRFNTGELFF
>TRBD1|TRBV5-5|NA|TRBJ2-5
TGTGCCAGCAGCTGGGGACAGGGGGCAGGAGAGACCCAGTACTTC
CASSWGQGAGETQYF
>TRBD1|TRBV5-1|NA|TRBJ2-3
TGCGCCAGCAGCACCGGGACAGCTTCTGCTTATACGCAGTATTTT
CASSTGTASAYTQYF
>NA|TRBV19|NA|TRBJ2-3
TGTGCCAGTACGTTGGGGGCGACAGATACGCAGTATTTT
CASTLGATDTQYF
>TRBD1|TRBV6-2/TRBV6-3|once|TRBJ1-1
TGTGCCAGCAGTTACCGGGACAGGACCTCTATGAACACTGAAGCTTTCTTT
CASSYRDRTSMNTEAFF
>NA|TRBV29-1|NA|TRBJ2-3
TGCAGCACTACTGGACGTCGCATTGATACGCAGTATTTT
CSTTGRRIDTQYF
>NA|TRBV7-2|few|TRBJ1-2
TGTGCCAGCAGCTTTGACGGCTTTATCTATGGCTACACCTTC
CASSFDGFIYGYTF
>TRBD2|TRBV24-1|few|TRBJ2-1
TGTGCCACCAGTGATTCCCGTGTTGCGGGAGGAGAAGGTGAGCAGTTCTTC
CATSDSRVAGGEGEQFF
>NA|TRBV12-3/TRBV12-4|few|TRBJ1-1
TGTGCCAGCACTGAGACCTTCACCCGGCCAGACGCTGAAGCTTTCTTT
CASTETFTRPDAEAFF
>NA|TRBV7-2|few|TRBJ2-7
TGTGCCAGCAGCTCGGGTCTCTATTACGAGCAGTACTTC
CASSSGLYYEQYF
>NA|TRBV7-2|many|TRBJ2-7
TGTGCCAGCAGCGATACAGGGTTCACCTACGAGCAGTACTTC
CASSDTGFTYEQYF
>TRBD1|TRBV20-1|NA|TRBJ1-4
TGCAGTGCTAGAGATGACCCAGGGGGAGAAAAACTGTTTTTT
CSARDDPGGEKLFF